A single TCR beta chain is shown here with its context. Its target antigen remains unknown. No base qualities exist here, and no much larger clone lies one base off it. CDR1 and CDR2 were assigned from the germline V gene as SGHVS and FQNEAQ. Including the terminal cysteine and phenylalanine, the CDR3 comprises 17 residues. Left in the record is the CDR3 DNA by itself, 51 bases read in frame from the first base. The V end loses 5 bases and the J end loses 0 bases, and a stretch of 17 bases separates them. This entry belongs to a study of blood T cell repertoires in COVID-19 (dated by TCRdb to 2018 to 2021). With respect to the entire study: The collaborator samples originated in the United States, Italy and Spain and spanned the acute and convalescent phases of COVID-19. The samples were drawn from two sources: the first 160 participants of the ongoing ImmuneRACE study, and 1,200 or so subjects contributed by 6 global collaborators. The sample metadata nearly always contained a de-identified subject ID, COVID-19 status, age in years and sex. Where HLA class I and class II types were available, the types were taken from metadata supplied by the sample provider, not from assay-based typing. A freely available public database, intended as a resource for researchers studying the immune response to SARS-CoV-2, is where the repertoires were released. The prospective study material was composed of cDNA or gDNA derived from T cells, B-cell-depleted T cells, or PBMCs. Deeply sampled blood TCRbeta repertoires from subjects exposed to, actively infected with, or recovered from COVID-19 were included in the dataset.

Broader findings and caveats from the paper: Clinical and demographic metadata were provided uncurated, with the amount varying by source and participant.

Enrolling through a virtual design, the prospective study's participants ranged in age from roughly 18 to 95 years and lived across approximately 25 United States geographic areas. In the prospective study, cohorts were assigned on the basis of participant-reported clinical history obtained from a screening survey and a study questionnaire. Recovered participants in ImmuneRACE Cohort 3 were defined by two consecutive negative NP/OP PCR tests, clearance by a healthcare professional, or resolution of symptoms. In the prospective study, mobile phlebotomists collected whole blood, serum and a nasopharyngeal or oropharyngeal swab from each participant. Participants in the prospective study had the option to provide additional blood draws and questionnaires over a roughly 2-month period. Before DNA extraction, blood samples from the prospective study were shipped at room temperature or frozen. TCRbeta CDR3 regions were amplified from genomic DNA using the immunoSEQ Assay, a bias-controlled multiplex PCR. The study's own analysis went as follows. Within the assay, amplification of reference gene primers was used to estimate how many nucleated cells each sample contained. To quantify the absolute abundance of each unique TCRbeta CDR3 rearrangement, sequence reads were collapsed and filtered. For each sample, productive Simpson clonality was calculated as the square root of Simpson's diversity index across productive rearrangements. Held by TCRdb, this immuneACCESS table contains in-frame sequences only and omits some clones. Under half of the omission traces to an unresolved V gene where checked; the cause of the rest is unknown. Clone size and the V and J calls come from that table; the DNA yielded D and trimming. This sample has around 380,000 clones in its table, and 80% to 90% of those were observed once. The ten largest clones capture 1% to 1.5% of the sample.

The rearrangement joined TRBV7-8 to TRBJ1-3, with the D gene not clear enough to name. This TCR was recovered from a man in his thirties or forties who had recovered from COVID-19. The sample consisted of PBMCs or T cells enriched from blood (not recorded which). The CDR3 has the sequence CASSPDRVPFSGNTIYF. The sequenced DNA: TGTGCCAGCAGCCCCGATCGCGTACCCTTCTCTGGAAACACCATATATTTT.